This T cell receptor (beta chain) comes out of a study of T cell repertoires in cytomegalovirus infection (dated by TCRdb to between 2019 and 2020). For the wider study: Recently identified HLA-C-restricted CMV epitopes, whose presentation resists viral immunomodulation, were targeted by peptide stimulations together with well-studied HLA-B-restricted epitopes. Because public TCR beta signatures pointed to carriage of CMV infection together with the matching HLA type, the HLA type of each donor mattered for the analysis.

General study outcomes and caveats: In the ex vivo response, HLA-C-restricted CMV-specific TCR beta clonotypes were dominant, and in two of eight donors the single most frequent clonotype came from this HLA-C-restricted group. In both this cohort and an independent cohort of 352 donors, the cumulative frequency of public TCR beta family members distinguished carriers of CMV infection plus the relevant HLA type.

This clonotype was seen at least ten times. No antigen is known for it. No base quality information exists; no much larger clone differs at one position. The CDR3 holds 13 amino acids from the cysteine to the phenylalanine. Left in the record is the CDR3 DNA by itself, 39 bases read in frame from the first base. The germline ends are 12 bases apart after V is trimmed by 3 bases and J by 7 bases. Data came from an Illumina HiSeq 1500. TCRdb trimmed public reads at Q25 via fastp, called clones via MiXCR and kept in-frame beta chains. Identical CDR3 protein sequences are pooled into one entry, listed with their most common genes and DNA. The sample yields about 920,000 distinct CDR3 sequences; 30% to 40% were counted once. Around an eighth of the sample goes to the ten largest clones. Sample treatment or condition, as interpreted from the label and publication: in vitro stimulation with specific CMV peptide epitopes to enrich CMV-specific T cells.

The chain employs TRBV12-3 or TRBV12-4 and TRBJ1-1; the D gene is unclear. The TCR originated in a human donor in good health (CMV status not recorded). Some clones in this sample may be carry-over from other donors' samples. The sequencing used cultured CD8+ T cells from PBMCs, collected from culture after CMV antigen stimulation. Here is the DNA: TGTGCCAGCAGTTTGGGCGCCAGCCTTGAAGCTTTCTTT. It codes for CASSLGASLEAFF.